This T cell receptor (beta chain) is drawn from a study of blood T cell repertoires in COVID-19. Study-level background: COVID-19 samples collected from the United States, Italy and Spain covered acute and convalescent phases.

The CDR3 loop spans 13 amino acids. V lost 5 bases and J 5 bases, leaving 13 bases between the germline ends. Repertoires were generated with immunoSEQ multiplex PCR, while TCRdb's copy carries only in-frame clones and drops some. The profile shows a few hundred thousand clones, around 90% of them singletons. The clonotype originates from a woman aged 30 to 39 who had recovered from COVID-19. This rearrangement joins TRBV12-3 or TRBV12-4 to TRBJ2-7, with D perhaps matching TRBD1 (6 bases). Material for sequencing was PBMCs or T cells enriched from blood (not recorded which). CDR3 sequence reads: CASSTGTKDEQYF. The CDR3, as DNA: TGTGCCAGCAGTACCGGGACAAAGGACGAGCAGTACTTC.